Below are 6 T cell receptor beta chains sequenced from a single sample in a study of cytomegalovirus exposure and HLA in healthy donors. The study ran its PCR with 60 Vbeta and 13 Jbeta primers. Using immunoSEQ multiplex PCR, the repertoire was profiled, and TCRdb retains in-frame clones only, with some absent. The sample contains some 140,000 clones, over 65% of which appear only once. Sequencing was carried out using PBMCs. These receptors originate from a woman between 40 and 55 years old in good health and CMV-seronegative.

The DNA for the CDR3 is TGTGCCACCAGCGGGCGACTAGCGGGGGGCCACACCGGGGAGCTGTTTTTT. Its protein is CATSGRLAGGHTGELFF. V is TRBV15 and J is TRBJ2-2, with 13 bases lining up with TRBD2. This CDR3 contains 17 residues. J lost 3 bases, V lost 5 bases, and 6 bases had no gene match. From germline, CDR1 is LNHNV and CDR2 YYDKDF (reference sequence). Using reference TRBV15 and TRBJ2-2 for the parts outside the CDR3, the full variable domain is DAMVIQNPRYQVTQFGKPVTLSCSQTLNHNVMYWYQQKSSQAPKLLFHYYDKDFNNEADTPDNFQSRRPNTSFCFLDIRSPGLGDTAMYLCATSGRLAGGHTGELFFGEGSRLTVL.

V usage is TRBV4-1 and J usage is TRBJ1-5; D ambiguous. The CDR3 loop spans 14 amino acids. The ends were cut back, 2 bases at V and 7 bases at J, with 12 bases in the middle. The V gene's germline CDR1 is MGHRA and CDR2 YSYEKL. CDR3 DNA sequence: TGCGCCAGCAGCCAACAGCTAAGGGAGCAGCCCCAGCATTTT. It codes for CASSQQLREQPQHF.

This chain uses TRBV6-1 with TRBJ1-1; D is perhaps TRBD1 (5 bases). The germline CDR1 and CDR2 sequences are MNHNS and SASEGT. V lost 3 bases, J lost 3 bases, and 23 bases lay in between. The CDR3 runs 18 residues. The CDR3 sequence: CASSEGGGRVGGDTEAFF. The CDR3 bases are TGTGCCAGCAGTGAGGGGGGAGGGAGGGTCGGTGGCGACACTGAAGCTTTCTTT.

The chain is built from TRBV6-6 and TRBJ2-7; D might be TRBD2 (6 bases). Trimming cost V 7 bases and J 2 bases, with 18 bases left between them. CDR3 length: 15 residues. The germline gives CDR1 MNHNY, CDR2 SVGAGI (reference sequence). The CDR3 loop reads CASTTGGTRTYEQYF. CDR3 in DNA: TGTGCCAGCACCACTGGGGGGACCCGGACCTACGAGCAGTACTTC.

This clone appeared a few times. At one boundary the junction diverges from the germline segment, which might be a read error. The rearrangement joins TRBV7-9 to TRBJ1-1; 7 positions match TRBD1. This CDR3 comprises 13 residues. Germline lookup yields CDR1 SEHNR and CDR2 FQNEAQ (reference sequence). The CDR3: CSSSHGTDTEAFF. The DNA of the CDR3 is TGTTCCAGCAGCCATGGGACAGACACTGAAGCTTTCTTT.

The V call is TRBV29-1, the J call TRBJ1-5; TRBD1 matches 9 bases. This CDR3 contains 14 residues. Germline V gives CDR1 SQVTM, CDR2 ANQGSEA. J was trimmed by 6 bases and V by 4 bases; bases with no gene match: 7. The CDR3 spells CSVAEQGAGQPQHF. As DNA, the CDR3 is TGCAGCGTTGCGGAACAGGGGGCTGGTCAGCCCCAGCATTTT.